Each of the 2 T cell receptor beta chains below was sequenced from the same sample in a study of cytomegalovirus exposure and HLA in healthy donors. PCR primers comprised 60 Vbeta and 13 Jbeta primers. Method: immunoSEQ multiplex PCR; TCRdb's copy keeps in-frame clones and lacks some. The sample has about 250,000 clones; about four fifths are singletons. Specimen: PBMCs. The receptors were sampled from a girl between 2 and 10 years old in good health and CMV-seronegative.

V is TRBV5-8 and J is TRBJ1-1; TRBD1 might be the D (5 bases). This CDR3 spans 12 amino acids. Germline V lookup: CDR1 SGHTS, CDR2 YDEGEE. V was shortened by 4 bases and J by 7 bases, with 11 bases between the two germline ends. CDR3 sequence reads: CASSLTDSEAFF. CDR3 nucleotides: TGTGCCAGCAGCCTGACAGACAGTGAAGCTTTCTTT.

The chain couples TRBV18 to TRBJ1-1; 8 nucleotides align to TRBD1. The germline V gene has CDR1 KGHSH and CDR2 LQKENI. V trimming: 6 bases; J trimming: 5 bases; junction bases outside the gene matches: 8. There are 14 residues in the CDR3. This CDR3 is CASSPGGVGTEAFF. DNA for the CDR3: TGTGCCAGCTCCCCAGGGGGCGTGGGAACTGAAGCTTTCTTT.